Listed below are T cell receptor beta chains from one sample, sequenced in a study of CD8 T cells in Susac syndrome. TCRdb re-called the immunoSEQ multiplex PCR reads with MiXCR, one entry per CDR3 protein. The data contain about 150,000 distinct CDR3 sequences, just under 95% of them singletons. The sequencing input was CD8+ T cells from PBMCs. The source is a human donor with Susac syndrome. CDR3s include the opening cysteine and the closing phenylalanine or tryptophan. A D gene is named only where the DNA matches it firmly. Size tells how often a clone was seen (once, few, many) or the class of an expanded clone, and some rows leave it out.

j_gene	abundance	len	v_gene	d_gene	CDR3aa	CDR3nt
TRBJ2-3	NA	16	TRBV14	TRBD2	CASSQLSGRATDTQYF	TGTGCCAGCAGCCAACTAAGCGGGAGGGCCACAGATACGCAGTATTTT
TRBJ1-2	NA	14	TRBV11-2	TRBD1	CASSLGAGGDGYTF	TGTGCCAGCAGCTTAGGCGCAGGGGGGGATGGCTACACCTTC
TRBJ2-7	NA	15	TRBV5-5	NA	CASSLEPGQFYEQYF	TGTGCCAGCAGCTTGGAGCCAGGGCAGTTCTACGAGCAGTACTTC
TRBJ2-1	NA	15	TRBV7-8	TRBD2	CASSLGLAFYNEQFF	TGTGCCAGCAGCTTAGGACTAGCATTCTACAATGAGCAGTTCTTC
TRBJ2-6	NA	21	TRBV9	TRBD1	CASSVNRDRVGRGSGANVLTF	TGTGCCAGCAGCGTCAACCGGGACAGGGTAGGGAGAGGCTCTGGGGCCAACGTCCTGACTTTC
TRBJ1-1	once	13	TRBV7-9	NA	CASSPTLNTEAFF	TGTGCCAGCAGCCCGACCTTGAACACTGAAGCTTTCTTT
TRBJ1-5	NA	15	TRBV5-1	NA	CASSLGTGMDQPQHF	TGCGCCAGCAGCTTGGGGACGGGCATGGATCAGCCCCAGCATTTT
TRBJ1-1	NA	15	TRBV7-9	NA	CASSLGVITNTEAFF	TGTGCCAGCAGCTTAGGGGTAATCACAAACACTGAAGCTTTCTTT
TRBJ2-1	NA	13	TRBV7-9	NA	CASSLPRYNEQFF	TGTGCCAGCAGTTTACCCCGGTACAATGAGCAGTTCTTC
TRBJ2-2	NA	16	TRBV7-9	TRBD2	CASSRSAGGFTGELFF	TGTGCCAGCAGCCGTTCAGCGGGAGGATTCACCGGGGAGCTGTTTTTT
TRBJ2-7	NA	16	TRBV24-1	TRBD1	CATSDSAGTGDDEQYF	TGTGCCACTAGTGATTCGGCCGGGACAGGGGACGACGAGCAGTACTTC
TRBJ2-1	once	15	TRBV13	TRBD2	CASSLGRLANNEQFF	TGTGCCAGCAGCTTAGGGAGACTAGCCAACAATGAGCAGTTCTTC
TRBJ1-2	few	12	TRBV28	NA	CASSLRGNGYTF	TGTGCCAGCAGTTTACGGGGGAATGGCTACACCTTC
TRBJ2-2	once	14	TRBV28	NA	CASSFRRNTGELFF	TGTGCCAGCAGTTTTAGAAGGAACACCGGGGAGCTGTTTTTT
TRBJ1-5	NA	16	TRBV9	TRBD1	CASSGGGTGGNQPQHF	TGTGCCAGCAGCGGTGGGGGGACAGGGGGCAATCAGCCCCAGCATTTT
TRBJ2-5	NA	14	TRBV24-1	NA	CATSETQGPGAQYF	TGTGCCACCAGTGAAACCCAGGGTCCGGGGGCCCAGTACTTC
TRBJ2-7	NA	12	TRBV19	NA	CASSMGPQVQYF	TGTGCCAGTAGTATGGGGCCCCAAGTGCAGTACTTC
TRBJ1-2	NA	15	TRBV11-2	TRBD1	CASSSEQGPQLRYTF	TGTGCCAGCAGCTCAGAACAGGGGCCACAACTCCGCTACACCTTC
TRBJ2-3	NA	14	TRBV6-6	TRBD1	CASEGTGRPDTQYF	TGTGCCAGCGAGGGGACAGGGAGGCCAGATACGCAGTATTTT
TRBJ2-7	NA	15	TRBV3-1	NA	CASSLDFNRHYEQYF	TGTGCCAGCAGCCTCGACTTTAATCGCCACTACGAGCAGTACTTC
TRBJ1-3	NA	14	TRBV7-3	NA	CASYAQIEGNTIYF	TGTGCCAGCTATGCTCAGATAGAGGGAAACACCATATATTTT
TRBJ2-7	once	17	TRBV9	TRBD2	CASSVGGGLADYYEQYF	TGTGCCAGCAGCGTAGGAGGAGGGCTAGCGGACTACTACGAGCAGTACTTC
TRBJ2-2	once	13	TRBV4-1	NA	CASSTSNTGELFF	TGCGCCAGCAGCACCTCGAACACCGGGGAGCTGTTTTTT
TRBJ2-7	NA	15	TRBV11-2	TRBD2	CASSLSGRAPYEQYF	TGTGCCAGCAGCTTATCTGGGAGGGCCCCCTACGAGCAGTACTTC
TRBJ1-2	NA	17	TRBV14	NA	CASSQGRNRVAYYGYTF	TGTGCCAGCAGCCAAGGACGTAACAGGGTGGCGTACTATGGCTACACCTTC
TRBJ1-1	once	12	TRBV30	NA	CAWSWGGTEAFF	TGTGCCTGGAGTTGGGGGGGGACTGAAGCTTTCTTT
TRBJ2-7	NA	15	TRBV13	TRBD2	CASSFGRGIGYEQYF	TGTGCCAGCAGCTTTGGGAGGGGTATCGGGTACGAGCAGTACTTC